Below, 26 T cell receptor beta chains from the same sample are listed, as sequenced in a study of vaccination and CD4 T cells after COVID-19. Their specific antigens are unknown. The Oncomine TCR Beta short-read assay was applied to DNA of cultured CD4+ T cells. TCRdb processed the PCR reads anew with MiXCR; each CDR3 protein has one entry. The sample includes around 15,000 distinct CDR3 sequences, 54% of them seen just once. Time point reported: late sampling 161 to 241 days after vaccination in a few convalescent patients. Specified treatment: roughly ten-day PBMC culture with coronavirus spike peptide pools or control peptides (ViraFEST assay). Specimen: CD4+ T cells from blood, cultured in vitro, collected about 7 months after SARS-CoV-2 vaccination. The source of these receptors is a human donor who had recovered from COVID-19.

V is TRBV2 and J is TRBJ2-3; D remains ambiguous. This CDR3 region has 15 residues. V was shortened by 4 bases and J by 1 base, with 12 bases between the two germline ends. Germline CDR1 SNHLY, CDR2 FYNNEI. As DNA, the CDR3 is TGTGCCAGCAGTGTGGATCACCCCGGCACAGATACGCAGTATTTT. This encodes CASSVDHPGTDTQYF.

This clonotype came up a few times. The chain couples TRBV6-1 to TRBJ1-2, with D unresolved. This CDR3 comprises 13 residues. The ends were cut back, 8 bases at V and 5 bases at J, with 15 bases in the middle. The V gene's germline CDR1 is MNHNS and CDR2 SASEGT. In nucleotides, the CDR3 is TGTGCCAGCCTGACCCCTCAGGTTTATGGCTACACCTTC. Its translation: CASLTPQVYGYTF.

The V gene is TRBV4-1, the J gene TRBJ2-2; no firm D call. The ends were cut back, 2 bases at V and 1 base at J, with 14 bases in the middle. Germline V CDR1 and CDR2: MGHRA, YSYEKL. The CDR3 runs to 17 residues. CDR3 nucleotide sequence: TGCGCCAGCAGCCAAAACCTGACACCTAAGAACACCGGGGAGCTGTTTTTT. This encodes CASSQNLTPKNTGELFF.

This sequence joins TRBV7-8 and TRBJ2-3; perhaps TRBD2 as D (6 bases). The CDR3 is made up of 15 amino acids. V was shortened by 4 bases and J by 0 bases, with 11 bases between the two germline ends. The germline V gene encodes CDR1 SGHVS and CDR2 FQNEAQ. The CDR3, as DNA: TGTGCCAGCAGCTGGCCTAGCGCTAGCACAGATACGCAGTATTTT. This codes for CASSWPSASTDTQYF. The full variable domain, in which reference TRBV7-8 and TRBJ2-3 provide the parts outside the CDR3, is GAGVSQSPRYKVAKRGQDVALRCDPISGHVSLFWYQQALGQGPEFLTYFQNEAQLDKSGLPSDRFFAERPEGSVSTLKIQRTQQEDSAVYLCASSWPSASTDTQYFGPGTRLTVL.

The rearrangement links TRBV11-2 to TRBJ2-5; D might be TRBD2 (7 bases). This CDR3 is 18 amino acids long. The V gene lost 4 bases and the J gene lost 6 bases, with 27 bases spanning the gap. Germline lookup yields CDR1 SGHAT and CDR2 FQNNGV. The CDR3: CASSSGPGVGGRLKTQYF. The CDR3 bases are TGTGCCAGCAGCTCGGGACCTGGGGTCGGGGGGCGTCTAAAGACCCAGTACTTC. Together with reference TRBV11-2 and TRBJ2-5, the CDR3 gives the full variable domain: EAGVAQSPRYKIIEKRQSVAFWCNPISGHATLYWYQQILGQGPKLLIQFQNNGVVDDSQLPKDRFSAERLKGVDSTLKIQPAKLEDSAVYLCASSSGPGVGGRLKTQYFGPGTRLLVL.

There are a few counts of this clonotype. This chain connects TRBV20-1 to TRBJ2-1; 11 bases align to TRBD2. The CDR3 runs to 16 residues. V lost 3 bases and J lost 3; bases outside the gene matches: 7. Germline CDR1 and CDR2: DFQATT and SNEGSKA (reference sequence). The CDR3 DNA is TGCAGTGCTAGGGAACTAGCGGGAGTAAACTACAATGAGCAGTTCTTC. This sequence encodes CSARELAGVNYNEQFF.

The sample holds a few counts of this clonotype. This rearrangement joins TRBV6-1 to TRBJ1-5; D gene ambiguous. The germline gives CDR1 MNHNS, CDR2 SASEGT. Trimming took 5 bases from V and 0 from J, leaving 8 bases between them. The CDR3 loop spans 14 amino acids. The CDR3 region has the DNA TGTGCCAGCAGTCGGTTGGATAGCAATCAGCCCCAGCATTTT. It is translated as CASSRLDSNQPQHF.

V and J are TRBV20-1 and TRBJ2-3; D ambiguous. Germline values: CDR1 DFQATT, CDR2 SNEGSKA (reference sequence). This CDR3 is built from 14 residues. The V end was cut by 0 bases, the J end by 6 bases, with 13 bases between. The CDR3 DNA sequence: TGCAGTGCTAGAGAAGGCAGTCAGGTGGATACGCAGTATTTT. It translates to CSAREGSQVDTQYF.

This rearrangement joins TRBV20-1 to TRBJ2-2; 8 bases match TRBD1. The V gene end was trimmed by 3 bases and the J gene end by 3 bases; junction bases not matched to a gene: 6. From germline, CDR1 is DFQATT and CDR2 SNEGSKA (reference sequence). CDR3 length equals 15 residues. The CDR3 nucleotides are TGCAGTGCTAGGAGGGACAGGCAGGACACCGGGGAGCTGTTTTTT. Translating gives CSARRDRQDTGELFF.

This clonotype came up a few times. The chain uses TRBV10-3 and TRBJ2-7, with 15 bases lining up with TRBD2. This CDR3 contains 20 residues. Trimming cost V 4 bases and J 2 bases; bases outside gene matches: 15. The V gene's germline CDR1 is ENHRY and CDR2 SYGVKD. The CDR3 loop is CAISVGTDGTSGRRTYEQYF. In nucleotides, the CDR3 is TGTGCCATCAGTGTGGGAACTGATGGGACTAGCGGGAGGAGAACCTACGAGCAGTACTTC.

The gene calls are TRBV6-1 and TRBJ2-5; D possibly corresponds to TRBD2 (5 bases). The CDR3 spans 14 residues. Germline loops: CDR1 MNHNS, CDR2 SASEGT. With 6 bases removed from V and 5 bases from J, the gap between germline ends came to 16 bases. This chain's CDR3 is CASRADGYKETQYF. The DNA for the CDR3 is TGTGCCAGCAGAGCGGACGGTTATAAGGAGACCCAGTACTTC.

The V and J genes are TRBV11-3 and TRBJ2-5, with D possibly being TRBD1 or TRBD2 (6 bases each). Trimming removed 0 bases from V and 5 bases from J, with 19 bases in between. This CDR3 spans 17 amino acids. The germline CDR1 and CDR2 sequences are SGHNT and YENEEA. The CDR3 region is CASSLDWPRGRRETQYF. CDR3 DNA sequence: TGTGCCAGCAGCTTAGATTGGCCCCGGGGGCGCAGGGAGACCCAGTACTTC.

This clonotype has just one count. This chain connects TRBV12-3 or TRBV12-4 to TRBJ2-7; tentatively, D is TRBD2 (6 bases). This CDR3 is 14 amino acids long. Trimming shortened V by 5 bases and J by 0 bases, and 11 bases separated the two germline ends. Here the CDR3 reads CASSLYGSSYEQYF. CDR3 DNA sequence: TGTGCCAGCAGTCTCTACGGGAGCTCCTACGAGCAGTACTTC.

In this sample, this clonotype turned up once. V and J are TRBV20-1 and TRBJ2-7, with D perhaps TRBD2 (6 bases). The V gene lost 3 bases and the J gene lost 0 bases, with 12 bases spanning the gap. From germline, CDR1 is DFQATT and CDR2 SNEGSKA (reference sequence). CDR3 length: 14 residues. The DNA for the CDR3 is TGCAGTGCTAGCATGGCGGGATACTCCTACGAGCAGTACTTC. As protein: CSASMAGYSYEQYF.

This clonotype has a handful of counts. The rearrangement links TRBV11-2 to TRBJ2-5; unclear D gene. This CDR3 region has 17 residues. Germline V lookup: CDR1 SGHAT, CDR2 FQNNGV. V was trimmed by 4 bases and J by 7 bases, leaving 25 bases between them. CDR3 in amino acids: CASSSLKGQRTDWTQYF. As DNA, the CDR3 is TGTGCCAGCAGCTCCCTCAAAGGGCAGCGTACCGATTGGACCCAGTACTTC. Complete variable domain (other parts from reference TRBV11-2 and TRBJ2-5): EAGVAQSPRYKIIEKRQSVAFWCNPISGHATLYWYQQILGQGPKLLIQFQNNGVVDDSQLPKDRFSAERLKGVDSTLKIQPAKLEDSAVYLCASSSLKGQRTDWTQYFGPGTRLLVL.

The J gene is TRBJ2-5, the V gene TRBV5-1, with D uncertain. Trimming stripped 4 bases from V and 4 bases from J, with 14 bases between. CDR1 is SGHRS, CDR2 YFSETQ, per germline. The CDR3 is 14 residues long. CDR3 nucleotide sequence: TGCGCCAGCAGCCCTAAACAGTGGTCAGAGACCCAGTACTTC. It encodes CASSPKQWSETQYF.

The rearrangement uses TRBV5-5 and TRBJ2-1; 14 positions match TRBD2. The CDR3 has 17 residues. Per the germline V gene, CDR1 is SGHKS and CDR2 is YYEKEE (reference sequence). J was trimmed by 4 bases and V by 8 bases; bases with no gene match: 11. The CDR3 is CARSPRLAGGSYNEQFF. The CDR3 nucleotides are TGTGCCAGAAGCCCACGACTAGCGGGAGGGTCTTACAATGAGCAGTTCTTC.

The chain has TRBV24-1 and TRBJ2-2, with a possible D match to TRBD2 (6 bases). The CDR3 loop spans 15 amino acids. Germline CDR1 is KGHDR and CDR2 is SFDVKD. V was trimmed by 9 bases and J by 4 bases, leaving 17 bases between them. CDR3 region: CATGTGRTPTGELFF. DNA of the CDR3: TGTGCCACCGGGACTGGAAGGACACCCACCGGGGAGCTGTTTTTT.

This chain links TRBV7-3 with TRBJ2-2; D call uncertain. The V gene's germline CDR1 is SGHTA and CDR2 FQGTGA. With 4 bases removed from V and 3 bases from J, the gap between germline ends came to 6 bases. The CDR3 contains 13 residues. This CDR3 reads CASSYQHTGELFF. CDR3 in DNA: TGTGCCAGCAGCTACCAGCACACCGGGGAGCTGTTTTTT.

This chain joins TRBV15 and TRBJ1-2, with unresolved D. CDR3 length: 12 amino acids. V lost 2 bases and J 2 bases, leaving 3 bases between the germline ends. Germline CDR1 LNHNV, CDR2 YYDKDF (reference sequence). The CDR3 DNA reads TGTGCCACCAGCAGAACAAACTATGGCTACACCTTC. Its translation is CATSRTNYGYTF.

The chain links TRBV6-5 to TRBJ1-1; tentative D call: TRBD1 (6 bases). The V gene lost 2 bases and the J gene lost 5 bases, with 12 bases spanning the gap. The CDR3 consists of 14 residues. The germline CDR1 and CDR2 sequences are MNHEY and SVGAGI. The CDR3 is CASSYKEGVTEAFF. The CDR3 DNA is TGTGCCAGCAGTTACAAGGAGGGGGTGACTGAAGCTTTCTTT.

V is TRBV11-2 and J is TRBJ1-2; 9 bases line up with TRBD1. This CDR3 is 14 amino acids long. CDR1 is SGHAT and CDR2 is FQNNGV in the germline V gene. V shed 5 bases, J shed 6 bases, and the junction held 7 bases outside the gene matches. The CDR3 DNA is TGTGCCAGCAGCAAAAACAGGGGGCAAGATGGCTACACCTTC. This codes for CASSKNRGQDGYTF.

This clonotype was seen a single time. The CDR3 sequence: CSAHLADTQYF. CDR3 bases: TGCAGTGCCCATTTAGCAGATACGCAGTATTTT. This chain uses TRBV20-1 with TRBJ2-3; D is unclear. The germline V gene encodes CDR1 DFQATT and CDR2 SNEGSKA (reference sequence). The CDR3 has 11 amino acids. V was pared by 6 bases and J by 4 bases, with 8 bases between.

The genes are TRBV7-9 and TRBJ1-6; D is perhaps TRBD1 (6 bases). CDR3 size: 15 residues. The germline V and J ends were trimmed by 5 bases and 9 bases, with 17 bases remaining between them. The V gene's germline CDR1 is SEHNR and CDR2 FQNEAQ (reference sequence). The CDR3 is CASSGGGTRLSPLHF. The CDR3 DNA sequence: TGTGCCAGCAGCGGAGGGGGTACCCGGCTTTCACCCCTCCACTTT.

This clonotype was recorded a few times. The rearrangement joins TRBV6-2 or TRBV6-3 to TRBJ1-1, with 7 nucleotides matching TRBD1. Trimming cost V 6 bases and J 0 bases; bases outside gene matches: 13. Germline V gives CDR1 MNHEY, CDR2 SVGEGT. The length of the CDR3 is 17 residues. The chain's CDR3 is CASRTPYDRAMNTEAFF. The CDR3, as DNA: TGTGCCAGCAGAACGCCCTACGACAGGGCTATGAACACTGAAGCTTTCTTT.

This chain uses TRBV24-1 with TRBJ2-5, with a weak D call TRBD2 (7 bases). Germline V gene lookup returns CDR1 KGHDR and CDR2 SFDVKD. Trimming pared 4 bases from V and 5 bases from J, leaving 13 bases between. The CDR3 is 14 amino acids. CDR3 sequence (DNA): TGTGCCACCAGTGAGGGGGGGGCTTTGGAGACCCAGTACTTC. This gives the protein CATSEGGALETQYF.